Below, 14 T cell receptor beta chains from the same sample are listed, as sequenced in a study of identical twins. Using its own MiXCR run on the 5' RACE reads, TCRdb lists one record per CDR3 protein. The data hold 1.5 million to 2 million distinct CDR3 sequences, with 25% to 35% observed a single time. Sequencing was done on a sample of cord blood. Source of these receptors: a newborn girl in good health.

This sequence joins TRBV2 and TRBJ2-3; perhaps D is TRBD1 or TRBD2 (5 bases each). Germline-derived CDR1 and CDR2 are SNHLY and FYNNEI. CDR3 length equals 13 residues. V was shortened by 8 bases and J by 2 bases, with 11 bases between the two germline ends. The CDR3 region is CASEGRFTDTQYF. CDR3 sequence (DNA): TGTGCCAGCGAGGGGCGATTCACAGATACGCAGTATTTT.

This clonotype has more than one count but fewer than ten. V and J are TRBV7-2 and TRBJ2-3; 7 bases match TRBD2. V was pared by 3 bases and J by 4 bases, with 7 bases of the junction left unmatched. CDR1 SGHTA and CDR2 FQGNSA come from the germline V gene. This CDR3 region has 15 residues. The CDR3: CASSFLGGVPDTQYF. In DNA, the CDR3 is TGTGCCAGCAGCTTTCTTGGGGGGGTTCCAGATACGCAGTATTTT.

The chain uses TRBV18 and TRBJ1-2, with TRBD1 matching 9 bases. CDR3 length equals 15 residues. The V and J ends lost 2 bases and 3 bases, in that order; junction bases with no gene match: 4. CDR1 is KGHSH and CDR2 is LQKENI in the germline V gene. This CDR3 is CASSPNTGGHYGYTF. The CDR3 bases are TGTGCCAGCTCACCAAACACAGGGGGCCACTATGGCTACACCTTC.

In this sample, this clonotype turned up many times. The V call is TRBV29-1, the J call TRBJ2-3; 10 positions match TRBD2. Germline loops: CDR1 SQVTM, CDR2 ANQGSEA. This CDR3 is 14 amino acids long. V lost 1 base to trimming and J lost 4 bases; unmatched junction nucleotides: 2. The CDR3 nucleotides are TGCAGCGTTGAAGCAGCGGGAGGGCCAGATACGCAGTATTTT. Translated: CSVEAAGGPDTQYF.

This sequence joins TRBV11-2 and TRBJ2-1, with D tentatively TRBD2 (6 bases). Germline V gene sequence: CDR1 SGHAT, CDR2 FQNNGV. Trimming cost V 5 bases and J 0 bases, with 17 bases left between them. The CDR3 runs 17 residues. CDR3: CASSPRWEASSYNEQFF. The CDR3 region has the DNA TGTGCCAGCAGCCCTAGATGGGAGGCCAGCTCCTACAATGAGCAGTTCTTC.

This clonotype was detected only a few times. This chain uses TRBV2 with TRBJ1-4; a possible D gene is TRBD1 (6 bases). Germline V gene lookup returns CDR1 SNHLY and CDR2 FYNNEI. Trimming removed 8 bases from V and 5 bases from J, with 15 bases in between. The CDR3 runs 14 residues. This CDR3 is CASLRGLGNEKLFF. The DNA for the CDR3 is TGTGCCAGCCTGCGGGGGCTGGGGAATGAAAAACTGTTTTTT.

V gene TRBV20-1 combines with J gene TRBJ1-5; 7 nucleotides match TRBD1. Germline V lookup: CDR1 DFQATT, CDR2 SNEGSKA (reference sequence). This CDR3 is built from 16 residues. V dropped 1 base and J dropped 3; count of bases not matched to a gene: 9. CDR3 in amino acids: CSARAYAGGTNQPQHF. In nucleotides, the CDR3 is TGCAGTGCTAGAGCATATGCAGGGGGGACCAATCAGCCCCAGCATTTT.

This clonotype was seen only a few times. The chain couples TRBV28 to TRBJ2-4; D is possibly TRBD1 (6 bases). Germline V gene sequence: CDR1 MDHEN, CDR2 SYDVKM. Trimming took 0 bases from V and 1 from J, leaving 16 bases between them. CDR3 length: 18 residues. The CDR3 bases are TGTGCCAGCAGTTTATGGGGGCAGGGGCTGAAGGCCAAAAACATTCAGTACTTC. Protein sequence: CASSLWGQGLKAKNIQYF.

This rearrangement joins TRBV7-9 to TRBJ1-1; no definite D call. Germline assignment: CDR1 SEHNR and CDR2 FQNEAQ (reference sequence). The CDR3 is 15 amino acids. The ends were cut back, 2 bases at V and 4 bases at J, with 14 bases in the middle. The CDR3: CASSLWTREPTEAFF. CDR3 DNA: TGTGCCAGCAGCTTATGGACCCGGGAGCCCACTGAAGCTTTCTTT.

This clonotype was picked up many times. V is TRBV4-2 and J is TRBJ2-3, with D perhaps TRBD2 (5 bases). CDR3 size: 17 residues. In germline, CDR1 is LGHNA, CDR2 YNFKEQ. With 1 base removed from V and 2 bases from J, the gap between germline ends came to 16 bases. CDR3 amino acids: CASSQGSDGDYTDTQYF. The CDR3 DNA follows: TGTGCCAGCAGCCAAGGGTCAGACGGGGATTACACAGATACGCAGTATTTT.

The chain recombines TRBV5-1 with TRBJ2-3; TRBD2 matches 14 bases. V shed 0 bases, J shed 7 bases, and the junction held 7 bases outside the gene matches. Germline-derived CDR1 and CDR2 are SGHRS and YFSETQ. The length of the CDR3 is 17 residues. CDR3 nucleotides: TGCGCCAGCAGCTTGGCCCGGACTAGCGGGGGGACTCATACGCAGTATTTT. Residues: CASSLARTSGGTHTQYF.

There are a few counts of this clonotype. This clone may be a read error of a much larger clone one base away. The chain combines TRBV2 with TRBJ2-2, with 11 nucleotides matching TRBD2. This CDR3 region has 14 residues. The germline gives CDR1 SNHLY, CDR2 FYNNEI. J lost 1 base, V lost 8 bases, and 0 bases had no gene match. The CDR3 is CASGTSGNTGELFF. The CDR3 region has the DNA TGTGCCAGCGGGACTAGCGGGAACACCGGGGAGCTGTTTTTT.

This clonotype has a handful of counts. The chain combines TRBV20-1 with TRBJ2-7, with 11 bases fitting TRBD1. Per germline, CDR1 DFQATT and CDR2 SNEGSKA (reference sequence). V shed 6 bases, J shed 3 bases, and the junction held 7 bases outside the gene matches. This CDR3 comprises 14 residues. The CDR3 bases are TGCAGTGCAATCCGGGACAGGGGGAACTACGAGCAGTACTTC. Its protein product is CSAIRDRGNYEQYF.

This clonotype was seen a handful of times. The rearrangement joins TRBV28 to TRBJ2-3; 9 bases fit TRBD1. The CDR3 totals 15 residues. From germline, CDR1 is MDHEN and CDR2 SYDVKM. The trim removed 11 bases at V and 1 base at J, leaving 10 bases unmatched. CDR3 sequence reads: CAAATGGRGTDTQYF. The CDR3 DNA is TGTGCCGCCGCTACAGGGGGCAGAGGCACAGATACGCAGTATTTT.